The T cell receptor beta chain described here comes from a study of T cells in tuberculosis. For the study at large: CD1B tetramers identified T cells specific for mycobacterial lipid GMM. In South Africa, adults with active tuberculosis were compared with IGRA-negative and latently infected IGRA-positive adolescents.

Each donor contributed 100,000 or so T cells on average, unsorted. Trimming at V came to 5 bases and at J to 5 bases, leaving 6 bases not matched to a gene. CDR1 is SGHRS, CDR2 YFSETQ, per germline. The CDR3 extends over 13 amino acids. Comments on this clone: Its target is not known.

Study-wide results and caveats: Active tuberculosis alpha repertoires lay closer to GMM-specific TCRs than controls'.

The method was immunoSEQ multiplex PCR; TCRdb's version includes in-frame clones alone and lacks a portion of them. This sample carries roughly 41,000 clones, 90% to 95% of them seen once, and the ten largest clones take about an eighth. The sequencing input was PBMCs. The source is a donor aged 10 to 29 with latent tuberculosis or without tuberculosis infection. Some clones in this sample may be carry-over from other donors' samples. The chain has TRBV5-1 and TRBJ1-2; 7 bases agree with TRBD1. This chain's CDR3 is CASSLDRVYGYTF. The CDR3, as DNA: TGCGCCAGCAGTCTTGACAGGGTATATGGCTACACCTTC.